These T cell receptor beta chains were read from a single sample in a study of control samples from healthy donors and cancer patients. The repertoire was sequenced with immunoSEQ multiplex PCR; TCRdb's copy has only in-frame clones and lacks some. The data show tens of thousands of clones, with 89% seen just once and around a tenth held by the top ten. Sample: PBMCs. The receptors shown here come from a woman aged 45-59 years with colorectal cancer. The CDR3 runs from the conserved cysteine through the conserved F or W. A D gene is named only where the DNA matches it firmly. The size entry is marked missing in some rows and otherwise reads once, few, many or a size class.

d_call	v_call	j_call	clone_size	cdr3_nt	cdr3_aa
-	TRBV9	TRBJ2-2	-	TGTGCCAGCAGCGTTACACCGAACACCGGGGAGCTGTTTTTT	CASSVTPNTGELFF
-	TRBV2	TRBJ1-2	-	TGTGCCAGCAGTCAGGAGTCCTTCTCTAACTATGGCTACACCTTC	CASSQESFSNYGYTF
-	TRBV30	TRBJ1-1	-	TGTGCCTGGAGTGTACAAGGGGGTGACGAAGCTTTCTTT	CAWSVQGGDEAFF
TRBD1	TRBV9	TRBJ1-6	-	TGTGCCAGCAGCGTAGAGGGGACAGGGAGTTCACCCCTCCACTTT	CASSVEGTGSSPLHF
TRBD1	TRBV12-3/TRBV12-4	TRBJ2-5	-	TGTGCCAGCTCCTACAGGGGAAGGGAGACCCAGTACTTC	CASSYRGRETQYF
TRBD1	TRBV6-2/TRBV6-3	TRBJ1-5	-	TGTGCCAGCAGCCCGTCCACAGGGGGACGCAATCAGCCCCAGCATTTT	CASSPSTGGRNQPQHF
-	TRBV5-8	TRBJ1-3	-	TGTGCCAGCAGCTTGGACAGGTACTCTGGAAACACCATATATTTT	CASSLDRYSGNTIYF
-	TRBV5-1	TRBJ1-3	-	TGCGCCAGCAGGCAGGGTGGAACTGGAAACACCATATATTTT	CASRQGGTGNTIYF
-	TRBV19	TRBJ1-2	-	TGTGCCAGTAGTATGGATTTCGACTATGGCTACACCTTC	CASSMDFDYGYTF
-	TRBV4-3	TRBJ1-2	-	TGCGCCAGCAGCCAAGACAGGGTTTCTGGCTACACCTTC	CASSQDRVSGYTF
-	TRBV30	TRBJ1-3	-	TGTGCCTGGAGTGTACAGGGAGGAGGAAACACCATATATTTT	CAWSVQGGGNTIYF
-	TRBV19	TRBJ1-1	-	TGTGCCAGTACCCCCGAATATACGAACACTGAAGCTTTCTTT	CASTPEYTNTEAFF
-	TRBV4-1	TRBJ1-3	large	TGCGCCAGCAGCCAAGAAGGGCTCGCTCGTGGAAACACCATATATTTT	CASSQEGLARGNTIYF
-	TRBV6-2/TRBV6-3	TRBJ1-2	-	TGTGCCAGCAGTTACAGGGGGGTTAACTATGGCTACACCTTC	CASSYRGVNYGYTF
-	TRBV29-1	TRBJ1-1	-	TGCAGCGTGAACAGGGCGCAGGTAGCTTTCTTT	CSVNRAQVAFF
-	TRBV5-1	TRBJ2-6	-	TGCGCCAGCCAGCAGACAGGAGCTGGGGCCAACGTCCTGACTTTC	CASQQTGAGANVLTF
-	TRBV25-1	TRBJ1-2	-	TGTGCCAGCAGTGAATCGGAGCCCAGGAGGAGGTCTGGCTACACCTTC	CASSESEPRRRSGYTF
-	TRBV6-5	TRBJ1-5	-	TGTGCCAGCAATGGACAGCTCCAAAATCAGCCCCAGCATTTT	CASNGQLQNQPQHF
-	TRBV6-5	TRBJ1-1	-	TGTGCCAGCAGTCCCCCTGACAGCCTGAACACTGAAGCTTTCTTT	CASSPPDSLNTEAFF
TRBD2	TRBV11-2	TRBJ2-1	-	TGTGCCAGCAGCAGGAGACTAGCGGGGGGCCCCTACAATGAGCAGTTCTTC	CASSRRLAGGPYNEQFF
TRBD2	TRBV4-2	TRBJ2-1	-	TGTGCCAGCAGCCAAGTTGAGACTAGCGGGTTCAATGAGCAGTTCTTC	CASSQVETSGFNEQFF
-	TRBV20-1	TRBJ1-6	-	TGCAGTGCTAGTAGAGGGGTGGGTTCACCCCTCCACTTT	CSASRGVGSPLHF
TRBD1	TRBV28	TRBJ2-1	-	TGTGCCAGCAGAAGGACAGGGGGCCGGGGTGAGCAGTTCTTC	CASRRTGGRGEQFF
-	TRBV5-6	TRBJ1-2	-	TGTGCCAGCAGCATACGGACAGTCTCCTATGGCTACACCTTC	CASSIRTVSYGYTF
-	TRBV12-3/TRBV12-4	TRBJ1-1	-	TGTGCCAGCAGTTTAGCAGAGGACACTGAAGCTTTCTTT	CASSLAEDTEAFF
-	TRBV29-1	TRBJ2-3	-	TGCAGCGTTGAGGCAGGGTCAGATACGCAGTATTTT	CSVEAGSDTQYF
-	TRBV7-2	TRBJ1-2	-	TGTGCCAGCAGCTTAATGACGGCACCTAACTATGGCTACACCTTC	CASSLMTAPNYGYTF
-	TRBV7-2	TRBJ1-1	-	TGTGCCAGCAGCTCCCGCGCCGGGAACACTGAAGCTTTCTTT	CASSSRAGNTEAFF
-	TRBV12-3/TRBV12-4	TRBJ1-1	-	TGTGCCAGCAGTCTGGGAGGGGGCACTGAAGCTTTCTTT	CASSLGGGTEAFF
-	TRBV14	TRBJ2-3	-	TGTGCCAGCAGTGTGGTTGCAGGGGACGCAGATACGCAGTATTTT	CASSVVAGDADTQYF
-	TRBV9	TRBJ2-1	-	TGTGCCAGCAGCGTCTTTAGCTCCTACAATGAGCAGTTCTTC	CASSVFSSYNEQFF
-	TRBV15	TRBJ1-2	-	TGTGCCACCAGCAGAGATCGTGGAGGGGCCTATGGCTACACCTTC	CATSRDRGGAYGYTF
-	TRBV27	TRBJ1-5	-	TGTGCCAGCAGTCCCGAGGGCGGTTTTCTCTTTGCTCAGCCCCAGCATTTT	CASSPEGGFLFAQPQHF
-	TRBV4-1	TRBJ2-3	-	TGCGCCAGCAGCCAAGACGGAGCGAGAGTGGATACGCAGTATTTT	CASSQDGARVDTQYF
-	TRBV21-1	TRBJ1-5	-	TGTGCCAGCAGCAAATGGGACAGGGTAAATCAGCCCCAGCATTTT	CASSKWDRVNQPQHF
-	TRBV4-1	TRBJ1-4	-	TGCGCCAGCGGGGGGACAACTAATGAAAAACTGTTTTTT	CASGGTTNEKLFF
TRBD2	TRBV7-9	TRBJ2-2	-	TGTGCCAGCAGCTTCCGACTAGCGGGGGGCGCCGGGGAGCTGTTTTTT	CASSFRLAGGAGELFF